The clone carrying this T cell receptor beta chain occurred a few times. What it recognizes is unknown. The sample originates from a study of response to subunit inactivated influenza vaccine. In TCRdb, the RT-PCR reads were re-called with MiXCR into one record per CDR3 protein. The repertoire holds more than 200,000 distinct CDR3 sequences, with 12% as singletons. Study-wide findings and caveats: Few additional T cells are recruited per seasonal influenza vaccination, authors suggested.

Sequences were derived from non-naive T cells sorted from PBMCs, sampled 14 days before vaccination. The origin of this receptor is a man aged 45 to 65 who received an inactivated influenza vaccine.

CDR3 region: CASRSGGGNSYEQYF. CDR3 in DNA: TGTGCCAGCAGATCTGGCGGGGGAAATTCCTACGAGCAGTACTTC. The rearrangement uses TRBV28 and TRBJ2-7, with 7 bases that match TRBD2. This CDR3 spans 15 amino acids. V shed 6 bases and J 1 base; nucleotides not matched to a gene: 9. The germline gives CDR1 MDHEN, CDR2 SYDVKM.